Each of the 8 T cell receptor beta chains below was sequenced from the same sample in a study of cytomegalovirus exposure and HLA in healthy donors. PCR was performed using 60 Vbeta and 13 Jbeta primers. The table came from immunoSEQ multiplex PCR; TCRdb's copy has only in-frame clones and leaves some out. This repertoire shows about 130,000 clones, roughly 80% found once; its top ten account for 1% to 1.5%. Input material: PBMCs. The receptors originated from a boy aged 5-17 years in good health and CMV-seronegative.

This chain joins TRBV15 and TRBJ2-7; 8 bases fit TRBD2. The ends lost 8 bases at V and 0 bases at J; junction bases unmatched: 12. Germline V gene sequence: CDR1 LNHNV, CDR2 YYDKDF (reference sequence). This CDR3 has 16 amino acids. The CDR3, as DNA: TGTGCCACCTCCTCTTTGCGGGAGGCCCGCTCCTACGAGCAGTACTTC. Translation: CATSSLREARSYEQYF.

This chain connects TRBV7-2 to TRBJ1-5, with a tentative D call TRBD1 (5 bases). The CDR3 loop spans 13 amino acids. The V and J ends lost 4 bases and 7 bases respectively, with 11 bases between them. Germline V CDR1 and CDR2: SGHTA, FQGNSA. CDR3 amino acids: CASSSEGFQPQHF. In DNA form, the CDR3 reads TGTGCCAGCAGCTCGGAGGGGTTCCAGCCCCAGCATTTT. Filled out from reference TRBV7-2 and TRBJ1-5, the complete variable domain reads GAGVSQSPSNKVTEKGKDVELRCDPISGHTALYWYRQSLGQGLEFLIYFQGNSAPDKSGLPSDRFSAERTGGSVSTLTIQRTQQEDSAVYLCASSSEGFQPQHFGDGTRLSIL.

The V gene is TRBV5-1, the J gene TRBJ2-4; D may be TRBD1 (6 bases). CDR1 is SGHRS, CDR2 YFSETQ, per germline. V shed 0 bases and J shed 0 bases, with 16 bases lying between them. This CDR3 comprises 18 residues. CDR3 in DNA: TGCGCCAGCAGCTTGGTTGGGGGCGGAAAATCAGCCAAAAACATTCAGTACTTC. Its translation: CASSLVGGGKSAKNIQYF.

The CDR3 sequence: CSVAGTFYGYTF. The CDR3 DNA is TGCAGCGTTGCCGGGACATTCTATGGCTACACCTTC. The chain carries TRBV29-1 and TRBJ1-2; D is perhaps TRBD1 (6 bases). Germline lookup yields CDR1 SQVTM and CDR2 ANQGSEA. This CDR3 has 12 residues. Trimming removed 4 bases at V and 4 bases at J, with 10 bases between.

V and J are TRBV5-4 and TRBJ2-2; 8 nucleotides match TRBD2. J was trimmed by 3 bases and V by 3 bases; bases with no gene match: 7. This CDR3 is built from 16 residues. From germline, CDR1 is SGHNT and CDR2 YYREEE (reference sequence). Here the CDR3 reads CASSSGTSRDTGELFF. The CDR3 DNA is TGTGCCAGCAGCTCAGGGACTAGTCGGGACACCGGGGAGCTGTTTTTT.

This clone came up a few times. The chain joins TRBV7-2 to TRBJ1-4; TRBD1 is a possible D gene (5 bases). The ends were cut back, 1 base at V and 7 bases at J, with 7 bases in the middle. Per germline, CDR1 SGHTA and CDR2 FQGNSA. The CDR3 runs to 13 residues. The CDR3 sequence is CASSLGQGEKLFF. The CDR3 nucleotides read TGTGCCAGCAGCTTAGGCCAGGGTGAAAAACTGTTTTTT. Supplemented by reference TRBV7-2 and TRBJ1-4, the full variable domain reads GAGVSQSPSNKVTEKGKDVELRCDPISGHTALYWYRQSLGQGLEFLIYFQGNSAPDKSGLPSDRFSAERTGGSVSTLTIQRTQQEDSAVYLCASSLGQGEKLFFGSGTQLSVL.

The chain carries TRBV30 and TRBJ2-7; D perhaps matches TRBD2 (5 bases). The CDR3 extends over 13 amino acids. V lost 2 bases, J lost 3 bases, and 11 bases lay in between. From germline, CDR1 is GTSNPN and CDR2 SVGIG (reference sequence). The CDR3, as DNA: TGTGCCTGGAGTTCTAGCCTGAACTACGAGCAGTACTTC. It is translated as CAWSSSLNYEQYF.

The CDR3 reads CAWSVQRVDNEQFF. DNA for the CDR3: TGTGCCTGGAGTGTACAGCGGGTAGACAATGAGCAGTTCTTC. V gene TRBV30 combines with J gene TRBJ2-1; a possible D gene is TRBD2 (6 bases). The V and J ends lost 0 bases and 5 bases respectively, with 11 bases between them. This CDR3 spans 14 amino acids. CDR1 is GTSNPN and CDR2 is SVGIG in the germline V gene (reference sequence).